This TCR beta chain was recorded in a study of OX40 agonist ivuxolimab in advanced cancers. Overall study: Two patients with cutaneous melanoma and one with hepatocellular carcinoma, three in total, showed partial responses.

Germline V gene sequence: CDR1 SGDLS, CDR2 YYNGEE. The CDR3 totals 16 residues. Germline trimming cut 0 bases from V and 4 bases from J; bases unmatched to any gene: 6. Profiled with immunoSEQ multiplex PCR; TCRdb holds only in-frame clones, not every one. The sample includes fewer than 20,000 clones, 70% to 90% of them seen just once. V gene TRBV9 combines with J gene TRBJ2-5; 10 nucleotides match TRBD2. The sequencing used CD4+ or CD8+ T cells sorted from blood, collected in a trial of the OX40 agonist ivuxolimab. The TCR was taken from an adult with an advanced solid tumor such as melanoma, head and neck, liver or kidney cancer. The CDR3 DNA sequence: TGTGCCAGCAGCGTAGGAGCTAGCGGGGGAGGAGAGACCCAGTACTTC. Its protein is CASSVGASGGGETQYF.